The source of this TCR beta chain is a study of OX40 agonist ivuxolimab in advanced cancers. Study-level points and caveats: Average numbers of expanded clones were greater in CD8+ T cells than in CD4+. By week 6 at 0.1 to 3.0 mg/kg, blood CD4+ and CD8+ T cells had expanded clonally.

There are 16 residues in the CDR3. Trimming took off 4 bases at V and 3 bases at J, with 15 bases between the two ends. The germline V gene encodes CDR1 ENHRY and CDR2 SYGVKD. TCRdb's table, derived via immunoSEQ multiplex PCR, lists solely in-frame clones and lacks some. The profile shows tens of thousands of clones, approximately 90% of them singletons. Of note for this clone: Its target is unknown.

This TCR came from an adult with an advanced solid tumor such as melanoma, head and neck, liver or kidney cancer. The specimen was CD4+ or CD8+ T cells sorted from blood, collected in a trial of the OX40 agonist ivuxolimab. This chain joins TRBV10-3 and TRBJ2-2; D may be TRBD1 (6 bases). The CDR3 DNA is TGTGCCATCAGTGGCGGCCCTACAGGGTACACCGGGGAGCTGTTTTTT. Amino acid sequence: CAISGGPTGYTGELFF.